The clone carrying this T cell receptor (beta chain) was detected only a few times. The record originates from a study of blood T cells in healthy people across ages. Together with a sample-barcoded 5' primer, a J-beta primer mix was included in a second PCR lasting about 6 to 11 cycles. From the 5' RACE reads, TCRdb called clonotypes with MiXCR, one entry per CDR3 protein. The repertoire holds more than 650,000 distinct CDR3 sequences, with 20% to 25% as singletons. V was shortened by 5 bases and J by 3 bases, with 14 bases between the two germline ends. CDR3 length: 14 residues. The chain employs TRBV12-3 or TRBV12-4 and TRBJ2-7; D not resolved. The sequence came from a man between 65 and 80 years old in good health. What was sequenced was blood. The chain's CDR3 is CASSRRAGFYEQYF. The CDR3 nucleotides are TGTGCCAGCAGTCGGAGAGCTGGCTTCTACGAGCAGTACTTC.